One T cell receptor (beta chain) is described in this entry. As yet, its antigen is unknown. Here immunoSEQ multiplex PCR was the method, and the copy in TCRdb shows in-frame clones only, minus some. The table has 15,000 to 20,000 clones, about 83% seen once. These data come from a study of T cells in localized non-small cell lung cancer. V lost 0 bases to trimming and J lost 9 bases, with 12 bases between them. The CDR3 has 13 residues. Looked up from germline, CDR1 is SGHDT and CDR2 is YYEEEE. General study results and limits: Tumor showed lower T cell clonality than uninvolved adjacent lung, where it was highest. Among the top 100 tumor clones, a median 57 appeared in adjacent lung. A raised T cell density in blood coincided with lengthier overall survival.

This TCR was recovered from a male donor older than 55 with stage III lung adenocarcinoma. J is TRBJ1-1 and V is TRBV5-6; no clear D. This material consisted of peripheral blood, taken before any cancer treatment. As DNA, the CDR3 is TGTGCCAGCAGCTTGGGGAGGATTGGGAAAGCTTTCTTT. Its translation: CASSLGRIGKAFF. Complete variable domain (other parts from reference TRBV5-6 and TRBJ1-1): DAGVTQSPTHLIKTRGQQVTLRCSPKSGHDTVSWYQQALGQGPQFIFQYYEEEERQRGNFPDRFSGHQFPNYSSELNVNALLLGDSALYLCASSLGRIGKAFFGQGTRLTVV.